The 6 T cell receptor beta chains below all came from one sample that was sequenced in a study of CD8+CD57+ T cells in acquired aplastic anemia. An expansion of CD8+CD57+ cells by flow cytometry had been shown in patients chosen for sequencing. Using genomic DNA as the template, TCR beta VDJ and CDR3 profiling was carried out. In TCRdb, the reads were re-called with MiXCR into one record per CDR3 protein. The sample holds approximately 250,000 distinct CDR3 sequences, approximately 80% seen once. The sequencing sample was made of sorted CD4+, CD8+, or CD8+CD57+ T cells (not recorded which) from PBMCs. The source of these receptors is a human donor with aplastic anemia.

The gene calls are TRBV7-2 and TRBJ2-5; 10 nucleotides match TRBD1. The CDR3 totals 15 residues. J was trimmed by 5 bases and V by 5 bases; bases with no gene match: 8. The germline V gene encodes CDR1 SGHTA and CDR2 FQGNSA. The CDR3 sequence: CASSKRQGARETQYF. The CDR3 coding sequence is TGTGCCAGCAGCAAAAGACAGGGGGCTAGGGAGACCCAGTACTTC. Drawing the rest from reference TRBV7-2 and TRBJ2-5, the complete variable domain is GAGVSQSPSNKVTEKGKDVELRCDPISGHTALYWYRQSLGQGLEFLIYFQGNSAPDKSGLPSDRFSAERTGGSVSTLTIQRTQQEDSAVYLCASSKRQGARETQYFGPGTRLLVL.

V gene TRBV7-9 combines with J gene TRBJ2-5, with TRBD2 as a possible D gene (5 bases). V was trimmed by 10 bases and J by 9 bases, leaving 24 bases between them. Germline CDR1 SEHNR, CDR2 FQNEAQ (reference sequence). The CDR3 is 14 amino acids. The CDR3 DNA reads as TGTGCCACCAACAACAGCAGCGAGCACGGGGCCCAGTACTTC. It yields the protein CATNNSSEHGAQYF.

The rearrangement uses TRBV7-9 and TRBJ2-6; D is undetermined. CDR1 is SEHNR, CDR2 FQNEAQ, per germline (reference sequence). The CDR3 runs 16 residues. Trimming cost V 5 bases and J 15 bases, with 26 bases left between them. DNA of the CDR3: TGTGCCAGCAGCCACGAAGGAGAGTGCAATGCTCACCCCCTGACTTTC. It is translated as CASSHEGECNAHPLTF.

The chain uses TRBV6-1 and TRBJ2-7; 7 bases are a match to TRBD1. This CDR3 region has 14 residues. With 6 bases clipped from V and 4 bases from J, the junction kept 9 bases outside the gene matches. The germline V gene has CDR1 MNHNS and CDR2 SASEGT. Written as DNA, the CDR3 is TGTGCCAGCAGAAGACCGGGACAGATTTACGAGCAGTACTTC. It codes for CASRRPGQIYEQYF.

The V gene is TRBV7-8, the J gene TRBJ2-5; D could derive from TRBD1 or TRBD2 (5 bases each). Trimming took 1 base from V and 11 from J, leaving 20 bases between them. CDR3 length: 15 residues. CDR1 is SGHVS, CDR2 FQNEAQ, per germline. The CDR3 DNA follows: TGTGCCAGCAGCTTAGAGGGGAGTTGGGAAACGCAGCAGTACTTC. Amino acid sequence: CASSLEGSWETQQYF.

The table lists this clonotype with a few counts. At one end the junction does not follow the germline gene, possibly because of a read error. The chain combines TRBV7-8 with TRBJ2-3; D not certain. Germline assignment: CDR1 SGHVS and CDR2 FQNEAQ. CDR3 length: 14 residues. CDR3 DNA sequence: TGTGCCAGCAGCTTTGATCCAGACCCCGCAGCCCTTTCCTTT. It is translated as CASSFDPDPAALSF.